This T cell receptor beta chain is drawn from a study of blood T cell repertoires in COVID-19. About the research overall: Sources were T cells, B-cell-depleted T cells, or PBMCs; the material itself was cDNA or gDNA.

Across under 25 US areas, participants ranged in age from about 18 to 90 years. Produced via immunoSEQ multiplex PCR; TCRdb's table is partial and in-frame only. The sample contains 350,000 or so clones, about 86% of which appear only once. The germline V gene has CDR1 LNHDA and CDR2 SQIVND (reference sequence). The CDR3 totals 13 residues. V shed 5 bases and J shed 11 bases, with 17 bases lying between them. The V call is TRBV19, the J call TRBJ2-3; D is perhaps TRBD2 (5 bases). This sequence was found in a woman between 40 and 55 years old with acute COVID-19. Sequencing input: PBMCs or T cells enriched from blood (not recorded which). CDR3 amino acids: CASSGPWGAGQYF. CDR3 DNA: TGTGCCAGTAGTGGGCCTTGGGGAGCAGGGCAGTATTTT.